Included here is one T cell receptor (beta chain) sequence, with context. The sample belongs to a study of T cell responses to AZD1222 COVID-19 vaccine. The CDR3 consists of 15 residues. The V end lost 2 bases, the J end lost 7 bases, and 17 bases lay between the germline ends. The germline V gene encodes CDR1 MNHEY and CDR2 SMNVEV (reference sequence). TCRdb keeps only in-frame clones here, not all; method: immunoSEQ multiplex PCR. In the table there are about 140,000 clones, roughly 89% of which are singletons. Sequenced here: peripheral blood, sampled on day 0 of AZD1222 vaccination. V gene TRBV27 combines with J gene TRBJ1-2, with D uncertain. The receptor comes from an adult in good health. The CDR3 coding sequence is TGTGCCAGCAGTTTAGGTTTTGGCACTACCATTGGCTACACCTTC. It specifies CASSLGFGTTIGYTF.